Each of the 30 T cell receptor beta chains below was sequenced from the same sample in a study of post-analysis software for immune sequencing data. Study-level results: Patients showed TRBV5-6, TRBV5-1 and TRBV20-1 among a few TRBV segments more frequent than in controls.

For these receptors, no antigen is known. The library was made from cDNA and included unique molecular identifiers. TCRdb re-called the PCR reads through MiXCR, storing one row per CDR3 protein. Among fewer than 850,000 distinct CDR3 sequences, about 27% were seen once, and the ten largest hold 0.56%. The source material was blood. These receptors all stem from a girl between 5 and 17 years old with multiple sclerosis.

The CDR3 spells CASRSGSGANVLTF. CDR3 sequence (DNA): TGTGCCAGCAGGTCAGGTTCTGGGGCCAACGTCCTGACTTTC. The chain couples TRBV12-3 or TRBV12-4 to TRBJ2-6; D unclear. The CDR3 contains 14 residues. With 6 bases removed from V and 1 base from J, the gap between germline ends came to 7 bases.

The chain employs TRBV24-1 and TRBJ2-4, with D possibly matching TRBD2 (7 bases). Trimming stripped 3 bases from V and 6 bases from J, with 11 bases between. Per the germline V gene, CDR1 is KGHDR and CDR2 is SFDVKD. The CDR3 is made up of 14 amino acids. This CDR3 reads CATSDRGGGNIQYF. The DNA of the CDR3 is TGTGCCACCAGTGATCGGGGAGGGGGAAACATTCAGTACTTC.

The CDR3 DNA is TGTGCCAGCAGGCCACATGATAGGGAGACCCAGTACTTC. The encoded protein is CASRPHDRETQYF. The chain carries TRBV7-9 and TRBJ2-5, with no clear D. V lost 6 bases, J lost 5 bases, and 13 bases lay in between. Germline CDR1 is SEHNR and CDR2 is FQNEAQ (reference sequence). The CDR3 contains 13 residues.

This clonotype was seen more than once but under ten times. The chain links TRBV28 to TRBJ2-3; D not certain. The germline V gene has CDR1 MDHEN and CDR2 SYDVKM. The germline V and J ends were trimmed by 7 bases and 1 base, with 9 bases remaining between them. The CDR3 extends over 13 amino acids. CDR3 loop: CASIGPGTDTQYF. The CDR3 nucleotides read TGTGCCAGCATCGGCCCAGGCACAGATACGCAGTATTTT.

Comment on this clonotype: This may stem from a read error, because a much larger clone lies one nucleotide away. The chain carries TRBV29-1 and TRBJ2-3, with 7 bases identical to TRBD2. J gave up 14 bases and V 7 bases, and 27 bases lay outside the gene matches. The germline V gene has CDR1 SQVTM and CDR2 ANQGSEA. The CDR3 is 16 residues long. CDR3 nucleotides: TGCAGCGCCCGGGGGGAGGCTGCGTTGGTGCAGATAAAGCGGTATTTT. Translated: CSARGEAALVQIKRYF.

The chain joins TRBV11-2 to TRBJ1-4, with a weak D call TRBD1 (5 bases). The germline CDR1 and CDR2 sequences are SGHAT and FQNNGV. Between the trimmed V and J ends, which lost 5 bases and 2 bases, there was a span of 15 bases. The CDR3 covers 16 residues. The DNA for the CDR3 is TGTGCCAGCAGCGAGGGGACCGGCCTGACTAATGAAAAACTGTTTTTT. Its protein product is CASSEGTGLTNEKLFF.

The chain links TRBV12-3 or TRBV12-4 to TRBJ2-5; 9 bases are a match to TRBD1. The CDR3 extends over 12 amino acids. V shed 5 bases and J 13 bases; nucleotides not matched to a gene: 8. The CDR3 here is CASSLGDRVPYF. The DNA of the CDR3 is TGTGCCAGCAGTCTCGGGGACAGGGTGCCGTACTTC.

This clonotype was seen more than once but under ten times. J is TRBJ2-1 and V is TRBV3-1, with D possibly being TRBD2 (5 bases). Germline CDR1 reads LGHDT; CDR2 reads YNNKEL (reference sequence). The ends were cut back, 4 bases at V and 9 bases at J, with 19 bases in the middle. The CDR3 covers 15 residues. This CDR3 reads CASSPEGVARSEQFF. CDR3 sequence (DNA): TGTGCCAGCAGCCCCGAGGGAGTAGCGCGGAGTGAGCAGTTCTTC.

The gene calls are TRBV6-1 and TRBJ1-5; D call uncertain. The ends were cut back, 10 bases at V and 0 bases at J, with 16 bases in the middle. CDR1 and CDR2 from the germline V gene are MNHNS and SASEGT. This CDR3 region has 15 residues. The CDR3 sequence is CATLRMFSSNQPQHF. Written as DNA, the CDR3 is TGTGCCACCCTCAGGATGTTTTCTAGCAATCAGCCCCAGCATTTT.

This chain links TRBV28 with TRBJ1-2; the D is unclear. Trimming removed 6 bases at V and 8 bases at J, with 19 bases between. Germline V gene sequence: CDR1 MDHEN, CDR2 SYDVKM. The CDR3 runs 14 residues. This CDR3 is CASSPPWGPGGYTF. For the CDR3, the DNA is TGTGCCAGCAGCCCCCCATGGGGTCCCGGCGGCTACACCTTC.

The V call is TRBV20-1, the J call TRBJ2-3, with D possibly being TRBD2 (5 bases). Germline CDR1 reads DFQATT; CDR2 reads SNEGSKA (reference sequence). The germline V and J ends were trimmed by 3 bases and 5 bases, with 15 bases remaining between them. The CDR3 extends over 14 amino acids. The CDR3 protein is CSASPRYEGDTQYF. The CDR3 DNA reads as TGCAGTGCTAGCCCCAGATATGAGGGAGATACGCAGTATTTT.

The chain uses TRBV6-2 or TRBV6-3 and TRBJ2-7; tentatively, D is TRBD2 (6 bases). The CDR3 runs to 12 residues. Germline-derived CDR1 and CDR2 are MNHEY and SVGEGT. The V and J ends lost 8 bases and 4 bases respectively, with 12 bases between them. The CDR3 spells CASAGGGYEQYF. DNA for the CDR3: TGTGCCAGCGCCGGGGGAGGTTACGAGCAGTACTTC.

This clonotype occurred a few times. The CDR3 loop is CSAKSGDRHSYEQYF. DNA of the CDR3: TGCAGTGCTAAGAGCGGGGATAGGCACTCCTACGAGCAGTACTTC. The V and J genes are TRBV20-1 and TRBJ2-7; TRBD2 matches at 7 bases. Germline loops: CDR1 DFQATT, CDR2 SNEGSKA (reference sequence). With V trimmed by 4 bases and J by 0 bases, 9 bases remained unmatched. This CDR3 has 15 residues.

The rearrangement joins TRBV9 to TRBJ2-1; 12 positions agree with TRBD2. Germline CDR1 reads SGDLS; CDR2 reads YYNGEE. The CDR3 contains 17 residues. Trimming took 2 bases from V and 9 from J; bases not matched to a gene: 12. This CDR3 is CASSVSSSTSGSSEQFF. The CDR3 region has the DNA TGTGCCAGCAGCGTCTCCTCTTCGACTAGCGGGAGTTCTGAGCAGTTCTTC.

This clonotype has a handful of counts. The chain has TRBV4-3 and TRBJ2-3; D perhaps matches TRBD2 (7 bases). Trimming removed 0 bases at V and 8 bases at J, with 9 bases between. Germline V CDR1 and CDR2: LGHNA, YSLEER. The CDR3 extends over 13 amino acids. CDR3 sequence reads: CASSQDRGGTQYF. DNA of the CDR3: TGCGCCAGCAGCCAAGATAGGGGGGGTACGCAGTATTTT.

This clonotype turned up a few times. The chain couples TRBV20-1 to TRBJ2-3; TRBD2 might be the D (5 bases). Looked up from germline, CDR1 is DFQATT and CDR2 is SNEGSKA (reference sequence). Trimming left V 6 bases short and J 4 bases short, with 17 bases between. This CDR3 has 14 amino acids. Here the CDR3 reads CSANRRRLPDTQYF. The CDR3 coding sequence is TGCAGTGCAAATCGGAGGCGTTTGCCAGATACGCAGTATTTT.

Regarding this clonotype: The junction and the germline gene differ at one end; a read error may be behind it. J is TRBJ1-1 and V is TRBV18, with D hard to call. Looked up from germline, CDR1 is KGHSH and CDR2 is LQKENI. This CDR3 is 14 amino acids long. CDR3 coding DNA: TGCGCCAGCTCACCAGTCAGATTGAACACTGAAGCTTTCTTT. Its protein is CASSPVRLNTEAFF.

Comment on this clonotype: The junction differs from germline at one of its ends, possibly a read error. CDR3 in amino acids: CATSALDRVGHEAFF. In DNA form, the CDR3 reads TGTGCCACCAGTGCTTTGGACAGGGTGGGACATGAAGCTTTCTTT. This chain connects TRBV24-1 to TRBJ1-1; 8 bases fit TRBD1. The CDR3 is 15 residues long. Germline V lookup: CDR1 KGHDR, CDR2 SFDVKD.

The V and J genes are TRBV7-2 and TRBJ2-4, with unresolved D. CDR1 is SGHTA and CDR2 is FQGNSA in the germline V gene. V gave up 6 bases and J gave up 0 bases, with 12 bases separating them. This CDR3 region has 15 residues. In nucleotides, the CDR3 is TGTGCCAGCAGTCTTCAGTTCCTAGCCAAAAACATTCAGTACTTC. Amino acids: CASSLQFLAKNIQYF.

This clonotype was observed a few times. The chain uses TRBV7-6 and TRBJ2-7; 7 bases are a match to TRBD2. This CDR3 comprises 16 residues. Germline loops: CDR1 SGHVS, CDR2 FNYEAQ. V was clipped by 1 base and J by 7 bases; unmatched bases: 13. The DNA of the CDR3 is TGTGCCAGCAGCTTAGTTCTTGCTAGCGGTAACAATGAGCAGTACTTC. This sequence encodes CASSLVLASGNNEQYF.

Worth noting for this clonotype: One end of the junction varies from germline; a read error may be responsible. The V and J genes are TRBV27 and TRBJ1-5; a possible D gene is TRBD1 (5 bases). CDR1 MNHEY and CDR2 SMNVEV come from the germline V gene (reference sequence). CDR3 length: 15 residues. The CDR3 DNA is TGTGCCAGCAGCCCAAGCGTGGGGGTTCAGCAGCCCCGGCATTTT. This sequence encodes CASSPSVGVQQPRHF.

The J gene is TRBJ2-1, the V gene TRBV19, with D possibly TRBD1 on 5 matching bases. The length of the CDR3 is 14 residues. The germline V gene has CDR1 LNHDA and CDR2 SQIVND (reference sequence). The V gene lost 2 bases and the J gene lost 4 bases, with 9 bases spanning the gap. CDR3 region: CASSIHSGYNEQFF. The CDR3 DNA reads as TGTGCCAGTAGTATACATTCAGGGTACAATGAGCAGTTCTTC.

Worth noting for this clonotype: A much larger clonotype is one base distant, so this may be a read error. The chain employs TRBV12-3 or TRBV12-4 and TRBJ2-3, with a weak D call TRBD1 (5 bases). The CDR3 totals 15 residues. The CDR3 reads CANSLETQGTDTQYF. In DNA, the CDR3 is TGTGCCAACAGTTTAGAGACCCAGGGAACAGATACGCAGTATTTT.

The J gene is TRBJ2-2, the V gene TRBV7-2, with 12 nucleotides matching TRBD2. Trimming took 3 bases from V and 7 from J; bases not matched to a gene: 6. Germline assignment: CDR1 SGHTA and CDR2 FQGNSA. This CDR3 is 16 amino acids long. The CDR3 loop reads CASSLTSGRSGGELFF. CDR3 DNA sequence: TGTGCCAGCAGCTTGACTAGCGGGAGATCCGGCGGGGAGCTGTTTTTT.

There are many counts of this clonotype. CDR3 region: CASSRGGEQYF. The CDR3 coding sequence is TGTGCCAGCAGCAGGGGGGGCGAGCAGTACTTC. This chain joins TRBV27 and TRBJ2-7; D assignment may be TRBD1 or TRBD2 (7 bases each). CDR3 length equals 11 residues. Between the trimmed V and J ends, which lost 6 bases and 6 bases, there was a span of 9 bases. Germline V CDR1 and CDR2: MNHEY, SMNVEV (reference sequence).

This clonotype was counted a few times. The V gene is TRBV9, the J gene TRBJ2-4; possible D gene TRBD2, 6 bases. The DNA end is more similar to TRBJ2-7, so the J call may be wrong. The CDR3 runs 15 residues. From germline, CDR1 is SGDLS and CDR2 YYNGEE. The CDR3 nucleotides read TGTGCCAGCAGCGTATCCGGGACTCCCTTTTGCGAGCAGTACTTC. It yields the protein CASSVSGTPFCEQYF.

There are a few counts of this clonotype. The J gene is TRBJ2-6, the V gene TRBV24-1; 7 bases fit TRBD1. Germline V CDR1 and CDR2: KGHDR, SFDVKD. The J segment lost 0 bases and the V segment lost 6 bases, leaving 7 bases of the junction unmatched. This CDR3 has 17 residues. The CDR3 spells CATSPGQTSSGANVLTF. The CDR3 coding sequence is TGTGCCACCAGTCCGGGACAGACCTCCTCTGGGGCCAACGTCCTGACTTTC.

The chain recombines TRBV11-2 with TRBJ2-3; the match to TRBD1 covers 9 bases. CDR1 is SGHAT, CDR2 FQNNGV, per germline. With V trimmed by 3 bases and J by 4 bases, 8 bases remained unmatched. The CDR3 sequence is 16 residues long. The CDR3 bases are TGTGCCAGCAGCTTTGACGGACAGGGGATTTCAGATACGCAGTATTTT. The encoded protein is CASSFDGQGISDTQYF. The full variable domain, rest sourced from reference TRBV11-2 and TRBJ2-3, is EAGVAQSPRYKIIEKRQSVAFWCNPISGHATLYWYQQILGQGPKLLIQFQNNGVVDDSQLPKDRFSAERLKGVDSTLKIQPAKLEDSAVYLCASSFDGQGISDTQYFGPGTRLTVL.

This clonotype occurred a few times. The chain is built from TRBV5-1 and TRBJ2-1; TRBD2 might be the D (7 bases). CDR1 and CDR2 from the germline V gene are SGHRS and YFSETQ. This CDR3 has 16 residues. Between the trimmed V and J ends, which lost 0 bases and 8 bases, there was a span of 18 bases. In DNA form, the CDR3 reads TGCGCCAGCAGCTTGGCCATGAGGGGGGGCCGGGATGAGCAGTTCTTC. Its protein product is CASSLAMRGGRDEQFF.

The sample holds many counts of this clonotype. The chain employs TRBV10-3 and TRBJ2-3, with 9 bases aligning to TRBD2. The CDR3 loop spans 14 amino acids. V trimming: 4 bases; J trimming: 2 bases; junction bases outside the gene matches: 1. CDR1 and CDR2 (germline): ENHRY, SYGVKD. CDR3 sequence: CAISGTSVTDTQYF. The CDR3 DNA reads as TGTGCCATCAGTGGGACTAGCGTCACAGATACGCAGTATTTT.